This T cell receptor beta chain emerged from a study of T cells in Graves' hyperthyroidism and ophthalmopathy. V lost 5 bases, J lost 8 bases, and 11 bases stayed unmatched. CDR3 length: 15 residues. Germline CDR1 and CDR2: LGHNT and FRNRAP. This clonotype was detected a few times. The antigen remains undetermined. Whole-study results and caveats: Blood also carried most thyroid clonotypes expanded above 0.001.

The TCR beta CDR3 regions underwent amplification using RNA transcripts as the source. Researchers ran a first-round RT-PCR on the TCR CDR3 using the HTBI primer set. TCRdb ran MiXCR on the multiplex PCR reads and lists one entry per CDR3 protein. The profile shows 350,000 to 400,000 distinct CDR3 sequences, approximately 15% of them singletons. This clonotype was sampled from a woman in her sixties with Graves' hyperthyroidism. What was sequenced was blood. The rearrangement uses TRBV12-5 and TRBJ2-1; 8 nucleotides match TRBD1. In DNA, the CDR3 is TGTGCTAGTGGTATACGGCCAGGGGGCTCTCATGAGCAGTTCTTC. Protein sequence: CASGIRPGGSHEQFF.